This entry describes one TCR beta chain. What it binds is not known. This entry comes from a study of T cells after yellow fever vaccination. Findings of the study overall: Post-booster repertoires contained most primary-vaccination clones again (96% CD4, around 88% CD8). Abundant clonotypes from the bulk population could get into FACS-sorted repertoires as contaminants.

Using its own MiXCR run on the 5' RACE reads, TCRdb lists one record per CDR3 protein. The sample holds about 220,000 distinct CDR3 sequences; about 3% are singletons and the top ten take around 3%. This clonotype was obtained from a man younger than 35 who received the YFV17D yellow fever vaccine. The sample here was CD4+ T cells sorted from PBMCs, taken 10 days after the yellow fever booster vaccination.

DNA of the CDR3: TGTGCCAGCAGCCCGCGACAGGGTTTGGGCGAGCAGTACTTC. As protein: CASSPRQGLGEQYF. V is TRBV7-9 and J is TRBJ2-7, with 7 bases aligning to TRBD1. Germline V lookup: CDR1 SEHNR, CDR2 FQNEAQ (reference sequence). V lost 5 bases to trimming and J lost 6 bases; unmatched junction nucleotides: 10. The CDR3 contains 14 residues.